This TCR beta chain emerged from a study of T cell responses to AZD1222 COVID-19 vaccine. General study results and limits: At baseline, just five to seven AZD1222 recipients tested seropositive.

Comment on this clone: Its cognate antigen is unknown.

The data were produced by immunoSEQ multiplex PCR, yet TCRdb's version contains in-frame clones alone and is incomplete. The repertoire holds 91,000 or so clones, approximately 90% seen once, with 3.1% in the top ten. The CDR3 contains 14 residues. Germline CDR1 is SGHRS and CDR2 is YFSETQ. The ends were cut back, 7 bases at V and 0 bases at J, with 10 bases in the middle. This clonotype originated in an adult who received the AZD1222 COVID-19 vaccine. V usage is TRBV5-1 and J usage is TRBJ1-4; possibly TRBD1 for D (5 bases). The sequencing here drew on peripheral blood, taken 28 days after the second AZD1222 dose. The CDR3 reads CASARESTNEKLFF. The CDR3 DNA sequence: TGCGCCAGCGCCAGGGAATCAACTAATGAAAAACTGTTTTTT.